This is a list of T cell receptor beta chains from one sample in a study of cytomegalovirus exposure and HLA in healthy donors. Profiling relied on immunoSEQ multiplex PCR, and the TCRdb table lists in-frame clones only, not all of them. The data hold about 160,000 clones, with about 80% observed a single time. Specimen: PBMCs. The receptors originated from a girl aged 5 to 17 in good health and CMV-seropositive. Both conserved end residues are part of each CDR3. A D gene is named only where the DNA matches it firmly. For some rows the clone size is stated as once, few or many, or as a class when expanded; others skip it.

D gene: NA
clone size: NA
J gene: TRBJ2-1
V gene: TRBV11-1
CDR3 protein: CASSSTPQGGEQFF
CDR3 DNA: TGTGCCAGCAGCTCTACTCCACAGGGTGGTGAGCAGTTCTTC

D gene: TRBD2
clone size: NA
J gene: TRBJ2-3
V gene: TRBV7-9
CDR3 protein: CASSLTSGGTGDTQYF
CDR3 DNA: TGTGCCAGCAGTCTTACTAGCGGGGGGACTGGAGATACGCAGTATTTT

D gene: TRBD1
clone size: NA
J gene: TRBJ2-7
V gene: TRBV28
CDR3 protein: CASEAGTGIGQYF
CDR3 DNA: TGTGCCTCAGAAGCCGGGACAGGCATTGGGCAGTACTTC

D gene: TRBD2
clone size: NA
J gene: TRBJ2-3
V gene: TRBV28
CDR3 protein: CASSSAKWGLAGGFTDTQYF
CDR3 DNA: TGTGCCAGCAGTTCGGCCAAATGGGGACTAGCGGGGGGATTCACAGATACGCAGTATTTT

D gene: NA
clone size: NA
J gene: TRBJ1-1
V gene: TRBV5-1
CDR3 protein: CASSRDQGKAFF
CDR3 DNA: TGCGCCAGCAGTAGGGACCAGGGGAAAGCTTTCTTT

D gene: NA
clone size: NA
J gene: TRBJ1-2
V gene: TRBV10-3
CDR3 protein: CAISETQGSGYTF
CDR3 DNA: TGTGCCATCAGTGAGACACAGGGTAGTGGCTACACCTTC

D gene: TRBD1
clone size: NA
J gene: TRBJ2-5
V gene: TRBV5-1
CDR3 protein: CASSFRGPGETQYF
CDR3 DNA: TGCGCCAGCAGCTTCAGGGGGCCGGGGGAGACCCAGTACTTC

D gene: TRBD1
clone size: NA
J gene: TRBJ2-1
V gene: TRBV4-3
CDR3 protein: CASSQDRTGSYNEQFF
CDR3 DNA: TGCGCCAGCAGCCAAGATCGGACAGGCTCCTACAATGAGCAGTTCTTC

D gene: TRBD1
clone size: NA
J gene: TRBJ1-5
V gene: TRBV2
CDR3 protein: CASSGDRGYSNQPQHF
CDR3 DNA: TGTGCCAGCAGCGGAGACAGGGGCTATAGCAATCAGCCCCAGCATTTT

D gene: NA
clone size: NA
J gene: TRBJ2-5
V gene: TRBV7-6
CDR3 protein: CASSLFLGARGPQYF
CDR3 DNA: TGTGCCAGCAGCTTATTCTTAGGCGCTAGGGGCCCCCAGTACTTC

D gene: NA
clone size: NA
J gene: TRBJ2-3
V gene: TRBV7-3
CDR3 protein: CASSPNTGNGDTQYF
CDR3 DNA: TGTGCCAGCAGCCCCAACACGGGGAATGGGGATACGCAGTATTTT

D gene: TRBD1
clone size: NA
J gene: TRBJ1-4
V gene: TRBV19
CDR3 protein: CASSTSQTGDHEKLFF
CDR3 DNA: TGTGCCAGTAGTACATCCCAAACAGGGGACCATGAAAAACTGTTTTTT

D gene: NA
clone size: NA
J gene: TRBJ1-5
V gene: TRBV27
CDR3 protein: CASSLTTNQPQHF
CDR3 DNA: TGTGCCAGCAGTTTAACTACGAATCAGCCCCAGCATTTT

D gene: NA
clone size: NA
J gene: TRBJ2-7
V gene: TRBV9
CDR3 protein: CASTPGAGAYEQYF
CDR3 DNA: TGTGCCAGCACCCCGGGGGCGGGGGCCTACGAGCAGTACTTC

D gene: NA
clone size: NA
J gene: TRBJ1-1
V gene: TRBV10-3
CDR3 protein: CAIRGGNTEAFF
CDR3 DNA: TGTGCCATCAGAGGGGGGAACACTGAAGCTTTCTTT

D gene: TRBD2
clone size: NA
J gene: TRBJ2-3
V gene: TRBV5-1
CDR3 protein: CASSPGPRASGRPDTQYF
CDR3 DNA: TGCGCCAGCAGCCCTGGCCCTCGCGCTAGCGGGAGGCCAGATACGCAGTATTTT

D gene: NA
clone size: NA
J gene: TRBJ1-4
V gene: TRBV5-1
CDR3 protein: CASSLAGRENEKLFF
CDR3 DNA: TGCGCCAGCAGCTTGGCGGGTCGGGAAAATGAAAAACTGTTTTTT

D gene: NA
clone size: NA
J gene: TRBJ1-3
V gene: TRBV28
CDR3 protein: CASAGASGNTIYF
CDR3 DNA: TGTGCCAGCGCAGGGGCCTCTGGAAACACCATATATTTT

D gene: TRBD2
clone size: few
J gene: TRBJ2-1
V gene: TRBV19
CDR3 protein: CASRAGSGMGSGDEQFF
CDR3 DNA: TGTGCCAGTAGGGCGGGTAGCGGGATGGGTTCAGGCGATGAGCAGTTCTTC

D gene: TRBD1
clone size: few
J gene: TRBJ2-7
V gene: TRBV29-1
CDR3 protein: CSADRGDRGEQYF
CDR3 DNA: TGCAGCGCCGACAGGGGGGATCGCGGCGAGCAGTACTTC

D gene: TRBD1
clone size: few
J gene: TRBJ1-2
V gene: TRBV29-1
CDR3 protein: CSVNTGNEGARGYTF
CDR3 DNA: TGCAGCGTAAACACCGGGAACGAGGGGGCACGAGGCTACACCTTC

D gene: TRBD1
clone size: once
J gene: TRBJ1-1
V gene: TRBV5-1
CDR3 protein: CASSTRTGWTTEAFF
CDR3 DNA: TGCGCCAGCAGCACCCGGACAGGATGGACCACTGAAGCTTTCTTT

D gene: NA
clone size: NA
J gene: TRBJ1-1
V gene: TRBV14
CDR3 protein: CASSQGLRDSREAFF
CDR3 DNA: TGTGCCAGCAGCCAAGGCCTCCGGGACTCACGTGAAGCTTTCTTT

D gene: TRBD1
clone size: NA
J gene: TRBJ1-1
V gene: TRBV30
CDR3 protein: CAWSAGQGSEAFF
CDR3 DNA: TGTGCCTGGAGTGCGGGACAGGGGTCTGAAGCTTTCTTT

D gene: NA
clone size: NA
J gene: TRBJ2-3
V gene: TRBV7-9
CDR3 protein: CASSADYSRADTQYF
CDR3 DNA: TGTGCCAGCAGCGCTGACTACTCACGCGCAGATACGCAGTATTTT

D gene: NA
clone size: NA
J gene: TRBJ2-5
V gene: TRBV5-8
CDR3 protein: CASSFSGAETQYF
CDR3 DNA: TGTGCCAGCAGCTTTTCTGGAGCGGAGACCCAGTACTTC

D gene: TRBD2
clone size: NA
J gene: TRBJ2-2
V gene: TRBV5-1
CDR3 protein: CASSAGLAIRLPGELFF
CDR3 DNA: TGCGCCAGCAGCGCGGGACTAGCCATTCGGCTTCCCGGGGAGCTGTTTTTT

D gene: TRBD1
clone size: NA
J gene: TRBJ2-1
V gene: TRBV7-9
CDR3 protein: CASTHRDRVNEQFF
CDR3 DNA: TGTGCCAGCACTCATAGGGACAGGGTAAATGAGCAGTTCTTC

D gene: NA
clone size: few
J gene: TRBJ1-2
V gene: TRBV28
CDR3 protein: CASSLLAQLNYGYTF
CDR3 DNA: TGTGCCAGCAGTTTATTGGCACAGCTTAACTATGGCTACACCTTC

D gene: NA
clone size: NA
J gene: TRBJ2-2
V gene: TRBV28
CDR3 protein: CASSFWSGRDTGELFF
CDR3 DNA: TGTGCCAGCAGTTTTTGGTCCGGCAGGGACACCGGGGAGCTGTTTTTT

D gene: NA
clone size: NA
J gene: TRBJ2-7
V gene: TRBV5-4
CDR3 protein: CASSPAGARYEQYF
CDR3 DNA: TGTGCCAGCAGCCCTGCAGGGGCGCGTTACGAGCAGTACTTC

D gene: TRBD2
clone size: NA
J gene: TRBJ2-1
V gene: TRBV14
CDR3 protein: CASSQVAGGGGRYNEQFF
CDR3 DNA: TGTGCCAGCAGCCAAGTCGCGGGAGGGGGGGGGCGGTACAATGAGCAGTTCTTC

D gene: NA
clone size: NA
J gene: TRBJ1-1
V gene: TRBV2
CDR3 protein: CASSEVPGLSTEAFF
CDR3 DNA: TGTGCCAGCAGTGAAGTTCCGGGGTTGTCCACTGAAGCTTTCTTT

D gene: NA
clone size: NA
J gene: TRBJ1-1
V gene: TRBV28
CDR3 protein: CASSLQGITFF
CDR3 DNA: TGTGCCAGCAGTTTACAGGGGATAACTTTCTTT

D gene: NA
clone size: NA
J gene: TRBJ2-3
V gene: TRBV29-1
CDR3 protein: CSVATPSGSTDTQYF
CDR3 DNA: TGCAGCGTTGCGACTCCTAGTGGGAGCACAGATACGCAGTATTTT

D gene: NA
clone size: NA
J gene: TRBJ2-2
V gene: TRBV5-5
CDR3 protein: CASSAQPTGRGDTGELFF
CDR3 DNA: TGTGCCAGCAGCGCCCAACCGACAGGCCGAGGAGACACCGGGGAGCTGTTTTTT

D gene: TRBD2
clone size: NA
J gene: TRBJ2-7
V gene: TRBV10-1
CDR3 protein: CASSPGGNEQYF
CDR3 DNA: TGCGCCAGCTCCCCCGGGGGGAACGAGCAGTACTTC

D gene: NA
clone size: NA
J gene: TRBJ1-3
V gene: TRBV27
CDR3 protein: CASSLEGDSGNTIYF
CDR3 DNA: TGTGCCAGCAGTTTAGAGGGGGACTCTGGAAACACCATATATTTT

D gene: TRBD2
clone size: NA
J gene: TRBJ2-3
V gene: TRBV25-1
CDR3 protein: CASSQALRGSTDTQYF
CDR3 DNA: TGTGCCAGCAGTCAGGCCTTGCGGGGGAGCACAGATACGCAGTATTTT